The rows below give T cell receptor beta chains drawn from one sample of a study of cytomegalovirus exposure and HLA in healthy donors. Sequenced by immunoSEQ multiplex PCR; TCRdb stores in-frame clones only, minus some. In the table there are tens of thousands of clones, approximately 81% of which are singletons. The sequenced sample was PBMCs. All receptors come from a woman in her 30s in good health and CMV-seropositive. Each CDR3 is given with its conserved first and last residue. D genes are given only for firm matches. Clone size appears in some rows only: once, few, many, or a class for an expanded clone.

CDR3nt	CDR3aa	v_gene	j_gene	d_gene	abundance
TGTGCCAGCAGCTTAGATCGGGGCACTGAAGCTTTCTTT	CASSLDRGTEAFF	TRBV11-2	TRBJ1-1	.	.
TGTGCCAGCAGCTTAGTTGGCTCGTCAGATACGCAGTATTTT	CASSLVGSSDTQYF	TRBV7-9	TRBJ2-3	.	.
TGTGCCAGCAGTGAAGTAGGCCTGAGGACTGAAGCTTTCTTT	CASSEVGLRTEAFF	TRBV6-1	TRBJ1-1	.	.
TGTGCCTGGGGACACGGCAATCAGCCCCAGCATTTT	CAWGHGNQPQHF	TRBV30	TRBJ1-5	.	.
TGTGCCAGCAGCCCTGATCTCCCGAGCTCCTACGAGCAGTACTTC	CASSPDLPSSYEQYF	TRBV5-4	TRBJ2-7	.	.
TGTGCCAGCAGATTTTTAGGGGAAACTGAAGCTTTCTTT	CASRFLGETEAFF	TRBV27	TRBJ1-1	.	.
TGTGCCAGCAGTCCCACAGGGCTAGCCAAAAACATTCAGTACTTC	CASSPTGLAKNIQYF	TRBV28	TRBJ2-4	.	.
TGTGCCAGCAGACTCTCTGGACAGGGGAACAACGTCCTGACTTTC	CASRLSGQGNNVLTF	TRBV6-5	TRBJ2-6	TRBD1	once
TGTGCCAGCAGTGACTGGCAGGGGAACACTGAAGCTTTCTTT	CASSDWQGNTEAFF	TRBV6-1	TRBJ1-1	.	.
TGTGCCAGCAGCGCCTCTATAGCTAACTATGGCTACACCTTC	CASSASIANYGYTF	TRBV6-4	TRBJ1-2	.	few
TGTGCCAGCAGTTCAGCAGGGGGCTATGGCTACACCTTC	CASSSAGGYGYTF	TRBV9	TRBJ1-2	TRBD1	.
TGTGCCACCAGCAGACTACTAGTAGATACGCAGTATTTT	CATSRLLVDTQYF	TRBV15	TRBJ2-3	.	.
TGTGCCAGCAGCTTAGGACTAGCGGGAGGCCGAAGCTCCTACAATGAGCAGTTCTTC	CASSLGLAGGRSSYNEQFF	TRBV13	TRBJ2-1	TRBD2	.
TGTGCCAGCAGACCCCGAACGGTCGGAAACACCATATATTTT	CASRPRTVGNTIYF	TRBV13	TRBJ1-3	.	few
TGTGCCAGCAGTGGACAGGGCCTCGGTGAAAAACTGTTTTTT	CASSGQGLGEKLFF	TRBV2	TRBJ1-4	TRBD1	once
TGTGCCAGCCGGGGAGCGGGAGGGCTCAATGAGCAGTTCTTC	CASRGAGGLNEQFF	TRBV21-1	TRBJ2-1	.	.
TGCGCCAGCAATCATAGTCCTACCTATGGCTACACCTTC	CASNHSPTYGYTF	TRBV10-2	TRBJ1-2	.	once
TGTGCCAGCAGTTTTGTGAGAGAGACCCAGTACTTC	CASSFVRETQYF	TRBV28	TRBJ2-5	.	.
TGTGCCAGCAGTAAGGCAGGGTGGGCTGAAAAACTGTTTTTT	CASSKAGWAEKLFF	TRBV6-1	TRBJ1-4	.	.
TGTGCCACCAGCAGGGACTACCGGGGGGGCTACGAGCAGTACTTC	CATSRDYRGGYEQYF	TRBV15	TRBJ2-7	TRBD2	.
TGTGCCAGCAGTTTGGGGACAGGGGGTTTCACTGAAGCTTTCTTT	CASSLGTGGFTEAFF	TRBV28	TRBJ1-1	TRBD1	.
TGTGCCAGCAGCACTGAGACGGGGAGCTACGAGCAGTACTTC	CASSTETGSYEQYF	TRBV5-4	TRBJ2-7	.	.
TGTGCCAGCAGTTACTCGGGCGTGAGCTCTGGAAACACCATATATTTT	CASSYSGVSSGNTIYF	TRBV6-5	TRBJ1-3	.	.
TGTGCCACCAGCAGGCGGGGCAGCTCCTACGAGCAGTACTTC	CATSRRGSSYEQYF	TRBV15	TRBJ2-7	.	.
TGTGCCAGCAGTGTCCGGGACAGGGCACATCAGCCCCAGCATTTT	CASSVRDRAHQPQHF	TRBV28	TRBJ1-5	TRBD1	.
TGTGCCTGGAGTGTCATTAGAAGCGAGCAGTACTTC	CAWSVIRSEQYF	TRBV30	TRBJ2-7	.	.
TGCGCCAGCAGCTTTGGGCGGGATCGGCAAGAGACCCAGTACTTC	CASSFGRDRQETQYF	TRBV5-1	TRBJ2-5	.	.
TGTGCCAGCATGCACAGAGACACCGGGGAGCTGTTTTTT	CASMHRDTGELFF	TRBV11-2	TRBJ2-2	.	.
TGTGCCAGCAAGGACAGGGCCGGTGGCTACACCTTC	CASKDRAGGYTF	TRBV13	TRBJ1-2	TRBD1	.
TGTGCCAGCAGCCAAGACAAGAAGCCCTACGAGCAGTACTTC	CASSQDKKPYEQYF	TRBV7-2	TRBJ2-7	.	once
TGCAGCGTTGAGACAGGGGCAAATTACGAGCAGTACTTC	CSVETGANYEQYF	TRBV29-1	TRBJ2-7	TRBD1	.
TGTGCCAGCAGTTTCCGGACTAGCGGCAAGGGCGAGCAGTACTTC	CASSFRTSGKGEQYF	TRBV28	TRBJ2-7	TRBD2	once
TGTGCCAGCAGTTTGTGGGCGGACTACTACGAGCAGTACTTC	CASSLWADYYEQYF	TRBV28	TRBJ2-7	.	once
TGTGCCAGCTCACCTGTAGTACAGTTCAACACTGAAGCTTTCTTT	CASSPVVQFNTEAFF	TRBV18	TRBJ1-1	.	.
TGTGCCAGCAGCGGGGACAGGGGATTTGACTACACCTTC	CASSGDRGFDYTF	TRBV5-6	TRBJ1-2	TRBD1	few
TGTGCCAGCAGTTTCGGGGGGTCGTCCCTTGAAGCTTTCTTT	CASSFGGSSLEAFF	TRBV28	TRBJ1-1	.	.
TGTGCCAGCAGCCTAGGGACAGGGGTATGGCAGCCCCAGCATTTT	CASSLGTGVWQPQHF	TRBV11-2	TRBJ1-5	TRBD1	.
TGTGCCAGCAGCCAAGAGGCTAGCGGGGAATACAATGAGCAGTTCTTC	CASSQEASGEYNEQFF	TRBV4-2	TRBJ2-1	TRBD2	.
TGTGCCATCCGACCGGGCGGGACAGGGAGTACAATGAAGCAGTTCTTC	CAIRPGGTGSTMKQFF	TRBV10-3	TRBJ2-1	TRBD1	.
TGTGCCAGCAGCCTAGCGGGAGGCGTTATTGGCGAGCAGTTCTTC	CASSLAGGVIGEQFF	TRBV7-9	TRBJ2-1	TRBD2	.
TGTGCCAGCAGTTTATCTTCCACAGTAACTGAAGCTTTCTTT	CASSLSSTVTEAFF	TRBV27	TRBJ1-1	.	.
TGTGCCTGGAGTGTAGGAGGTGTGGGGACCCAGTACTTC	CAWSVGGVGTQYF	TRBV30	TRBJ2-5	.	.
TGTGCCAGCAGCTTGCGAACAGGGCCAGAGCTGTTTTTT	CASSLRTGPELFF	TRBV7-6	TRBJ2-2	.	.
TGTGCCTGGGGCTTTACAGGGAAGGGGCAGTACTTC	CAWGFTGKGQYF	TRBV30	TRBJ2-7	.	.